Each of the 23 T cell receptor beta chains below was sequenced from the same sample in a study of blood T cell repertoires in COVID-19. This table comes from immunoSEQ multiplex PCR, and its TCRdb copy is limited to in-frame clones, with some not included. Here the sample spans under 200,000 clones, 80% to 95% being singletons. The sequenced material came from peripheral blood. These receptors all come from a man in his fifties with acute or convalescent COVID-19.

CDR3 protein: CASSYGSGKRTYEQYF. The CDR3 DNA reads as TGTGCCAGCAGTTACGGGTCGGGGAAGCGGACCTACGAGCAGTACTTC. This chain joins TRBV6-5 and TRBJ2-7, with a weak D call TRBD2 (5 bases). Germline V lookup: CDR1 MNHEY, CDR2 SVGAGI. Deletions cut 2 bases from V and 2 bases from J, with 16 bases between. The CDR3 sequence is 16 residues long.

V usage is TRBV7-9 and J usage is TRBJ2-1; D unresolved. Germline CDR1 is SEHNR and CDR2 is FQNEAQ (reference sequence). The CDR3 has 14 residues. The V gene lost 2 bases and the J gene lost 5 bases, with 10 bases spanning the gap. The CDR3 DNA sequence: TGTGCCAGCAGCTTACTCCACGGTAACAATGAGCAGTTCTTC. Amino acids: CASSLLHGNNEQFF.

This sequence joins TRBV6-1 and TRBJ1-5; no firm D call. The CDR3 consists of 13 residues. Trimming stripped 2 bases from V and 5 bases from J, with 7 bases between. CDR1 is MNHNS and CDR2 is SASEGT in the germline V gene. The CDR3 DNA sequence: TGTGCCAGCAGTGAATTAACAGATCAGCCCCAGCATTTT. It encodes CASSELTDQPQHF.

This clone was seen once. V and J are TRBV2 and TRBJ1-2; possibly TRBD1 for D (5 bases). This CDR3 contains 15 residues. The germline V and J ends were trimmed by 1 base and 3 bases, with 12 bases remaining between them. Germline V CDR1 and CDR2: SNHLY, FYNNEI. The CDR3 here is CASSEGRERYYGYTF. The CDR3 DNA sequence: TGTGCCAGCAGTGAAGGCAGGGAAAGGTACTATGGCTACACCTTC.

The CDR3 reads CASSLPAGGEKLFF. Written as DNA, the CDR3 is TGTGCCAGCAGCTTGCCAGCAGGGGGCGAAAAACTGTTTTTT. The gene calls are TRBV7-9 and TRBJ1-4, with 8 bases fitting TRBD1. This CDR3 has 14 residues. The ends lost 3 bases at V and 8 bases at J; junction bases unmatched: 5. Germline CDR1 and CDR2: SEHNR and FQNEAQ (reference sequence).

This chain links TRBV28 with TRBJ2-5; TRBD2 matches 14 bases. The CDR3 spans 16 residues. Trimming removed 6 bases from V and 5 bases from J; junction bases left unmatched: 8. Germline-derived CDR1 and CDR2 are MDHEN and SYDVKM. The CDR3 region has the DNA TGTGCCAGCAGCCCCGGGACTAGCGGGAGCGGGGAGACCCAGTACTTC. It encodes CASSPGTSGSGETQYF.

The genes are TRBV13 and TRBJ2-5, with TRBD2 identical over 7 bases. CDR3 length: 16 amino acids. V trimming: 5 bases; J trimming: 0 bases; junction bases outside the gene matches: 9. Germline V gives CDR1 PRHDT, CDR2 FYEKMQ (reference sequence). Here the CDR3 DNA reads TGTGCCAGCAGCCTTCTGGGCGGGAGTTACCAAGAGACCCAGTACTTC. It translates to CASSLLGGSYQETQYF. The full variable domain, rest sourced from reference TRBV13 and TRBJ2-5, is AAGVIQSPRHLIKEKRETATLKCYPIPRHDTVYWYQQGPGQDPQFLISFYEKMQSDKGSIPDRFSAQQFSDYHSELNMSSLELGDSALYFCASSLLGGSYQETQYFGPGTRLLVL.

Note on this clone: This same CDR3 is encoded by further DNA sequences in the sample. The V call is TRBV3-1 (or the pseudogene TRBV3-2), the J call TRBJ2-5; 7 positions agree with TRBD2. This CDR3 is built from 14 residues. Germline CDR1 and CDR2: LGHDT and YNNKEL (reference sequence). V shed 4 bases and J 2 bases; nucleotides not matched to a gene: 4. Here the CDR3 DNA reads TGTGCCAGCAGCCGGACCGGGGGGCAAGAGACCCAGTACTTC. The encoded protein is CASSRTGGQETQYF.

This chain uses TRBV2 with TRBJ2-5, with 10 bases that match TRBD2. Germline V gene data show CDR1 as SNHLY and CDR2 as FYNNEI. J was trimmed by 5 bases and V by 6 bases; bases with no gene match: 12. CDR3 length equals 16 residues. CDR3 nucleotides: TGTGCCAGCAGAGGGGGGCTAGCGGGAGTTGGGGAGACCCAGTACTTC. Amino acids: CASRGGLAGVGETQYF.

This chain joins TRBV19 and TRBJ1-5; 7 bases align to TRBD1. This CDR3 is 13 amino acids long. After removal of 10 bases from V and 4 bases from J, the junction contained 7 bases not matched to a gene. CDR1 and CDR2 from the germline V gene are LNHDA and SQIVND (reference sequence). CDR3 DNA: TGTGCCACTGACAGGGATCGTAATCAGCCCCAGCATTTT. Translating it yields CATDRDRNQPQHF.

This sequence joins TRBV4-3 and TRBJ2-3; tentatively, D is TRBD2 (6 bases). The CDR3 contains 19 residues. V was shortened by 0 bases and J by 2 bases, with 21 bases between the two germline ends. Germline CDR1 LGHNA, CDR2 YSLEER. CDR3 loop: CASSQELAVRLFDTDTQYF. The CDR3 coding sequence is TGCGCCAGCAGCCAAGAATTAGCGGTTAGACTGTTTGACACAGATACGCAGTATTTT.

The chain joins TRBV6-2 or TRBV6-3 to TRBJ2-7; D gene unclear. The germline V gene has CDR1 MNHEY and CDR2 SVGEGT. The CDR3 totals 12 residues. Trimming stripped 5 bases from V and 5 bases from J, with 10 bases between. CDR3 amino acids: CASSLYRDEQYF. For the CDR3, the DNA is TGTGCCAGCAGTCTTTACCGGGACGAGCAGTACTTC.

This clone appeared once. The rearrangement joins TRBV5-4 to TRBJ1-2, with TRBD1 as a possible D gene (5 bases). The germline CDR1 and CDR2 sequences are SGHNT and YYREEE (reference sequence). The CDR3 contains 15 residues. V dropped 4 bases and J dropped 0 bases, with 13 bases sitting between them. The CDR3, as DNA: TGTGCCAGCAGCGCGACAGCGACTTCTAACTATGGCTACACCTTC. Its protein is CASSATATSNYGYTF.

The chain combines TRBV7-9 with TRBJ1-2, with 7 nucleotides matching TRBD1. Germline V gene data show CDR1 as SEHNR and CDR2 as FQNEAQ (reference sequence). With 3 bases clipped from V and 6 bases from J, the junction kept 4 bases outside the gene matches. This CDR3 is 13 amino acids long. CDR3 nucleotides: TGTGCCAGCAGCTTGGGACAGAACGATGGCTACACCTTC. This encodes CASSLGQNDGYTF.

This sequence joins TRBV3-1 (or the pseudogene TRBV3-2) and TRBJ2-2, with 8 bases identical to TRBD1. This CDR3 contains 13 residues. V was pared by 4 bases and J by 6 bases, with 1 base of the junction left unmatched. Germline CDR1 and CDR2: LGHDT and YNNKEL (reference sequence). CDR3 amino acids: CASSRQGSGELFF. CDR3 nucleotides: TGTGCCAGCAGCCGACAGGGGTCCGGGGAGCTGTTTTTT.

The CDR3 sequence is CASSLIPRTGELFF. CDR3 sequence (DNA): TGCGCCAGCAGCCTTATTCCGAGGACCGGGGAGCTGTTTTTT. This rearrangement joins TRBV5-1 to TRBJ2-2; D is uncertain. V lost 4 bases, J lost 5 bases, and 12 bases lay in between. The CDR3 is 14 amino acids. In germline, CDR1 is SGHRS, CDR2 YFSETQ.

The chain is built from TRBV28 and TRBJ1-5; 9 bases agree with TRBD1. The germline V gene has CDR1 MDHEN and CDR2 SYDVKM. After removal of 6 bases from V and 0 bases from J, the junction contained 15 bases not matched to a gene. The CDR3 totals 19 residues. The CDR3 reads CASRPLLGQGIDSNQPQHF. In DNA, the CDR3 is TGTGCCAGCAGACCCTTGTTGGGACAGGGCATAGATAGCAATCAGCCCCAGCATTTT. The entire variable domain, with the rest obtained from reference TRBV28 and TRBJ1-5, is as follows: DVKVTQSSRYLVKRTGEKVFLECVQDMDHENMFWYRQDPGLGLRLIYFSYDVKMKEKGDIPEGYSVSREKKERFSLILESASTNQTSMYLCASRPLLGQGIDSNQPQHFGDGTRLSIL.

The chain is built from TRBV6-2 or TRBV6-3 and TRBJ1-5, with D perhaps matching TRBD1 (5 bases). CDR1 is MNHEY, CDR2 SVGEGT, per germline. The CDR3 runs to 13 residues. V was trimmed by 1 base and J by 5 bases, leaving 6 bases between them. The CDR3 nucleotides are TGTGCCAGCAGTTACTGGGACTATCAGCCCCAGCATTTT. Protein product: CASSYWDYQPQHF.

The V call is TRBV4-1, the J call TRBJ2-7; maybe TRBD1 (5 bases). Trimming left V 2 bases short and J 6 bases short, with 17 bases between. The CDR3 contains 15 residues. Germline V lookup: CDR1 MGHRA, CDR2 YSYEKL. The CDR3 loop reads CASSQSYDRSGEQYV. CDR3 coding DNA: TGCGCCAGCAGCCAAAGCTATGACAGATCGGGCGAGCAGTACGTC.

The chain combines TRBV11-2 with TRBJ2-7; TRBD2 matches 7 bases. The V gene end was trimmed by 8 bases and the J gene end by 0 bases; junction bases not matched to a gene: 7. Per the germline V gene, CDR1 is SGHAT and CDR2 is FQNNGV. This CDR3 is 14 amino acids long. CDR3 nucleotide sequence: TGTGCCAGCGAAGGACTAGAAAGCTCCTACGAGCAGTACTTC. Protein: CASEGLESSYEQYF. Complete variable domain (other parts from reference TRBV11-2 and TRBJ2-7): EAGVAQSPRYKIIEKRQSVAFWCNPISGHATLYWYQQILGQGPKLLIQFQNNGVVDDSQLPKDRFSAERLKGVDSTLKIQPAKLEDSAVYLCASEGLESSYEQYFGPGTRLTVT.

This chain links TRBV29-1 with TRBJ1-4; D is ambiguous. The CDR3 length is 14 residues. Trimming cost V 2 bases and J 8 bases, with 15 bases left between them. Germline V gives CDR1 SQVTM, CDR2 ANQGSEA. The CDR3 nucleotides are TGCAGCGTTGAAATCCCAACGAGAGGGGAAAAACTGTTTTTT. Translated, it gives CSVEIPTRGEKLFF.

V usage is TRBV27 and J usage is TRBJ2-5; tentative D call: TRBD2 (5 bases). From germline, CDR1 is MNHEY and CDR2 SMNVEV (reference sequence). The CDR3 contains 14 residues. With 2 bases removed from V and 4 bases from J, the gap between germline ends came to 11 bases. CDR3 protein: CASSLGLARETQYF. CDR3 in DNA: TGTGCCAGCAGTTTAGGTCTAGCTCGAGAGACCCAGTACTTC.

This chain uses TRBV10-3 with TRBJ1-1, with TRBD1 as a possible D gene (5 bases). Deletions cut 4 bases from V and 0 bases from J, with 15 bases between. CDR3 length: 16 amino acids. Looked up from germline, CDR1 is ENHRY and CDR2 is SYGVKD. The CDR3 protein is CAISALRGDMNTEAFF. In DNA, the CDR3 is TGTGCCATCAGTGCATTAAGGGGCGACATGAACACTGAAGCTTTCTTT.